The next 21 T cell receptor beta chains were all read from a single sample in a study of blood T cell dynamics during melanoma immunotherapy. Profiled with immunoSEQ multiplex PCR; TCRdb holds only in-frame clones, not every one. The sample consists of approximately 23,000 clones, just under 90% of them appearing once. Time point noted: pre-treatment baseline. Sequencing used blood, obtained from a patient treated with checkpoint blockade. These receptors were taken from a human donor with melanoma.

The chain employs TRBV6-1 and TRBJ1-2; D remains unclear. Germline CDR1 and CDR2: MNHNS and SASEGT. Between the trimmed V and J ends, which lost 1 base and 2 bases, there was a span of 17 bases. The CDR3 sequence is 17 residues long. CDR3 residues: CASSEGASPRRNYGYTF. The CDR3 DNA reads as TGTGCCAGCAGTGAAGGCGCAAGCCCGAGGAGAAACTATGGCTACACCTTC.

The V and J genes are TRBV6-4 and TRBJ1-2, with 8 bases identical to TRBD1. Unmatched junction bases numbered 9, after V lost 6 bases and J lost 6 bases. The CDR3 is 14 residues long. Germline CDR1 MRHNA, CDR2 SNTAGT. This CDR3 is CASSANRGLDGYTF. The CDR3 DNA is TGTGCCAGCAGCGCCAACAGGGGGTTGGATGGCTACACCTTC.

V and J are TRBV28 and TRBJ2-7, with D possibly TRBD2 on 6 matching bases. The CDR3 extends over 19 amino acids. V lost 6 bases and J 2 bases, leaving 29 bases between the germline ends. Looked up from germline, CDR1 is MDHEN and CDR2 is SYDVKM. CDR3 sequence (DNA): TGTGCCAGCAGCACCTACCGGGATATTTTAAGCGGGCGCGCCTACGAGCAGTACTTC. Amino acid sequence: CASSTYRDILSGRAYEQYF.

This rearrangement joins TRBV5-5 to TRBJ1-5; TRBD1 aligns across 7 bases. In germline, CDR1 is SGHKS, CDR2 YYEKEE (reference sequence). This CDR3 spans 15 amino acids. V gave up 2 bases and J gave up 0 bases; unmatched junction bases: 2. The CDR3 DNA reads as TGTGCCAGCAGCTTTCAGGGGGATAGCAATCAGCCCCAGCATTTT. This encodes CASSFQGDSNQPQHF.

This clone was seen only a few times. V gene TRBV19 combines with J gene TRBJ1-6; 7 positions match TRBD1. Germline CDR1 reads LNHDA; CDR2 reads SQIVND (reference sequence). CDR3 length: 15 residues. After removal of 4 bases from V and 7 bases from J, the junction contained 7 bases not matched to a gene. As DNA, the CDR3 is TGTGCCAGTAGTACCTCCGGGACAGTAAATTCACCCCTCCACTTT. This gives the protein CASSTSGTVNSPLHF. The full variable domain, rest sourced from reference TRBV19 and TRBJ1-6, is DGGITQSPKYLFRKEGQNVTLSCEQNLNHDAMYWYRQDPGQGLRLIYYSQIVNDFQKGDIAEGYSVSREKKESFPLTVTSAQKNPTAFYLCASSTSGTVNSPLHFGNGTRLTVT.

The chain uses TRBV9 and TRBJ2-3, with a possible D match to TRBD1 (6 bases). Trimming cost V 2 bases and J 2 bases, with 15 bases left between them. Per germline, CDR1 SGDLS and CDR2 YYNGEE. The CDR3 loop spans 16 amino acids. As DNA, the CDR3 is TGTGCCAGCAGCGTCCTCCCGGACAGCTACACAGATACGCAGTATTTT. Its protein product is CASSVLPDSYTDTQYF.

As DNA, the CDR3 is TGTGCCAGCAGTTTCTCCTGGGGAGCGGGAGTGGGCGAGCAGTACTTC. Amino acid sequence: CASSFSWGAGVGEQYF. The genes are TRBV28 and TRBJ2-7, with TRBD2 matching 8 bases. V was pared by 3 bases and J by 6 bases, with 13 bases of the junction left unmatched. Germline V gene data show CDR1 as MDHEN and CDR2 as SYDVKM. The CDR3 has 16 amino acids.

In DNA form, the CDR3 reads TGTGCCAGCAGTCACGGCGGCTCCTCCTACGAGCAGTACTTC. It yields the protein CASSHGGSSYEQYF. The J gene is TRBJ2-5, the V gene TRBV6-6; D is undetermined. The better agreement between TRBJ2-7 and the DNA end casts doubt on the J call. CDR3 length: 14 amino acids. Germline CDR1 and CDR2: MNHNY and SVGAGI (reference sequence).

This chain joins TRBV28 and TRBJ2-2; 7 bases are a match to TRBD1. Germline V gives CDR1 MDHEN, CDR2 SYDVKM. Trimming removed 5 bases from V and 6 bases from J; junction bases left unmatched: 6. The CDR3 length is 14 residues. This CDR3 is CASSRQGWAGELFF. In DNA form, the CDR3 reads TGTGCCAGCAGTCGACAGGGTTGGGCCGGGGAGCTGTTTTTT.

This clone was seen a few times. This chain joins TRBV19 and TRBJ1-3; 8 bases agree with TRBD1. This CDR3 spans 16 amino acids. Germline V gene data show CDR1 as LNHDA and CDR2 as SQIVND (reference sequence). The ends lost 6 bases at V and 1 base at J; junction bases unmatched: 8. The CDR3 is CASSRGQGWSGNTIYF. CDR3 nucleotide sequence: TGTGCCAGTAGCCGAGGACAGGGTTGGTCTGGAAACACCATATATTTT.

Only one count was recorded for this clone. This chain connects TRBV6-6 to TRBJ1-6; perhaps TRBD1 as D (5 bases). Germline-derived CDR1 and CDR2 are MNHNY and SVGAGI (reference sequence). CDR3 length: 15 residues. Trimming took 4 bases from V and 6 from J, leaving 13 bases between them. CDR3 sequence reads: CASSSRGATNSPLHF. Written as DNA, the CDR3 is TGTGCCAGCAGTTCCCGCGGGGCCACTAATTCACCCCTCCACTTT.

The chain uses TRBV19 and TRBJ1-5, with D possibly matching TRBD1 (6 bases). V was pared by 0 bases and J by 7 bases, with 25 bases between. Germline-derived CDR1 and CDR2 are LNHDA and SQIVND (reference sequence). The CDR3 is 19 residues long. CDR3 nucleotides: TGTGCCAGTAGTATAGATACAGGACGGGGGCAGTGGAAAGGGCAGCCCCAGCATTTT. This codes for CASSIDTGRGQWKGQPQHF.

The chain has TRBV15 and TRBJ1-5, with D perhaps matching TRBD1 (5 bases). Trimming took off 0 bases at V and 4 bases at J, with 10 bases between the two ends. Germline V lookup: CDR1 LNHNV, CDR2 YYDKDF (reference sequence). The CDR3 contains 15 residues. CDR3: CATSRDPTGNQPQHF. The CDR3 coding sequence is TGTGCCACCAGCAGAGATCCTACAGGAAATCAGCCCCAGCATTTT.

The chain uses TRBV27 and TRBJ1-1, with 10 bases matching TRBD1. In germline, CDR1 is MNHEY, CDR2 SMNVEV (reference sequence). V shed 6 bases and J 3 bases; nucleotides not matched to a gene: 10. The CDR3 has 16 amino acids. CDR3 loop: CASRTGTGDGHTEAFF. Written as DNA, the CDR3 is TGTGCCAGCAGGACCGGGACAGGGGATGGACACACTGAAGCTTTCTTT.

The J gene is TRBJ2-3, the V gene TRBV6-5; D remains ambiguous. There are 13 residues in the CDR3. Germline V gene data show CDR1 as MNHEY and CDR2 as SVGAGI. V was trimmed by 2 bases and J by 2 bases, leaving 5 bases between them. This CDR3 reads CASSYDNTDTQYF. The CDR3 DNA reads as TGTGCCAGCAGTTACGACAACACAGATACGCAGTATTTT.

The chain carries TRBV6-4 and TRBJ2-2; 12 nucleotides match TRBD2. The CDR3 is made up of 17 amino acids. The junction had 14 bases not matched to a gene; V was cut back by 2 bases and J by 13 bases. Germline CDR1 MRHNA, CDR2 SNTAGT. CDR3 residues: CASSDQPLAGGPQGLFF. The CDR3 DNA reads as TGTGCCAGCAGTGACCAGCCTCTAGCGGGAGGGCCCCAAGGGCTGTTTTTT.

V is TRBV27 and J is TRBJ2-2; D ambiguous. The CDR3 totals 14 residues. V was pared by 5 bases and J by 1 base, with 8 bases between. Germline V gene lookup returns CDR1 MNHEY and CDR2 SMNVEV (reference sequence). The CDR3 spells CASSPQRNTGELFF. The CDR3 coding sequence is TGTGCCAGCAGTCCACAGAGGAACACCGGGGAGCTGTTTTTT.

The CDR3 region has the DNA TGCGCCAGCAGCCAAGAGGGACAGATGAACACTGAAGCTTTCTTT. Translation gives CASSQEGQMNTEAFF. V gene TRBV4-1 combines with J gene TRBJ1-1, with 7 bases that match TRBD1. Per the germline V gene, CDR1 is MGHRA and CDR2 is YSYEKL. The CDR3 runs 15 residues. The junction had 1 base not matched to a gene; V was cut back by 0 bases and J by 0 bases.

The V call is TRBV9, the J call TRBJ2-3; 8 nucleotides line up with TRBD1. Germline CDR1 is SGDLS and CDR2 is YYNGEE. The CDR3 consists of 16 residues. Trimming took 4 bases from V and 6 from J; bases not matched to a gene: 13. The CDR3 region is CASSIMTGAATDTQYF. CDR3 in DNA: TGTGCCAGCAGCATCATGACAGGGGCAGCAACTGATACGCAGTATTTT.

V gene TRBV23-1 combines with J gene TRBJ1-4; D gene uncertain. TRBV23-1 is assigned to the ORF class and has an uncertain function. The CDR3 has 16 residues. The V gene lost 6 bases and the J gene lost 8 bases, with 22 bases spanning the gap. CDR3 amino acids: CASRPSGQARREKLFF. CDR3 sequence (DNA): TGCGCCAGCAGACCCTCCGGGCAGGCTCGTAGGGAAAAACTGTTTTTT.

This chain uses TRBV7-2 with TRBJ1-2; D is unclear. Germline CDR1 SGHTA, CDR2 FQGNSA. The CDR3 contains 17 residues. V lost 2 bases and J lost 2, with 18 bases in between. CDR3 nucleotide sequence: TGTGCCAGCAGCTTAAGGAACCCTCAAAGGATAAACTATGGCTACACCTTC. Translating gives CASSLRNPQRINYGYTF.